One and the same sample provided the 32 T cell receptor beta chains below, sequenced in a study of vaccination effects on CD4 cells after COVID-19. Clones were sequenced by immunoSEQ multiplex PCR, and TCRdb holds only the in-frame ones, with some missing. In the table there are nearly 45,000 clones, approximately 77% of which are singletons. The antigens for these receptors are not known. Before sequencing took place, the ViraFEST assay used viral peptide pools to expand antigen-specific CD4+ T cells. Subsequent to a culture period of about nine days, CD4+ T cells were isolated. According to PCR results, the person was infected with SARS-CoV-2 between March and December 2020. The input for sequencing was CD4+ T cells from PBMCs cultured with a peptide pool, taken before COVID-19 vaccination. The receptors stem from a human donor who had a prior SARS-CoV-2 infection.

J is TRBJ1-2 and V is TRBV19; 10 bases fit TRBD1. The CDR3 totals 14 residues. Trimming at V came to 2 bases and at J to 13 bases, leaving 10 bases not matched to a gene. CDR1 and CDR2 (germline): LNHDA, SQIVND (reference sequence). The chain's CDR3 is CASSIPGQGTVSTF. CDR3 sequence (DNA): TGTGCCAGTAGTATACCGGGACAGGGGACGGTCTCCACCTTC.

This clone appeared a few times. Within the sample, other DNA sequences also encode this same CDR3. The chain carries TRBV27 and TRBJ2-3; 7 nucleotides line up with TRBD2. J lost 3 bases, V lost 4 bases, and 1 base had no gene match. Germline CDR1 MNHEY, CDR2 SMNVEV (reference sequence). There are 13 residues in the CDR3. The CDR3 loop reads CASSSRGTDTQYF. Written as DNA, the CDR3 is TGTGCCAGCAGTTCGCGGGGGACAGATACGCAGTATTTT.

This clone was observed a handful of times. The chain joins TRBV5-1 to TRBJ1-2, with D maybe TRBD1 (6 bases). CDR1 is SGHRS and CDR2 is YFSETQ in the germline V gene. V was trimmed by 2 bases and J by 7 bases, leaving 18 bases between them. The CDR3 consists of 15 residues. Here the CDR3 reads CASSFRDNELGGYTF. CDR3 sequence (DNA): TGCGCCAGCAGCTTCCGGGACAATGAGTTGGGTGGCTACACCTTC.

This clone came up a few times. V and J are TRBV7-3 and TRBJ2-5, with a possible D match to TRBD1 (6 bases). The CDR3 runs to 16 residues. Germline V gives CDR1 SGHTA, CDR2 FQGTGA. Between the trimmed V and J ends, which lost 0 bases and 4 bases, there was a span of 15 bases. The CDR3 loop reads CASSLTPTLGGETQYF. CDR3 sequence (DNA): TGTGCCAGCAGCTTAACTCCCACCCTAGGGGGAGAGACCCAGTACTTC.

The chain's CDR3 is CASSLLGQGTGELFF. For the CDR3, the DNA is TGTGCCAGCAGCTTATTAGGGCAGGGGACCGGGGAGCTGTTTTTT. The chain combines TRBV7-2 with TRBJ2-2, with D tentatively TRBD1 (6 bases). CDR3 length equals 15 residues. The V end was cut by 2 bases, the J end by 5 bases, with 12 bases between. Germline V CDR1 and CDR2: SGHTA, FQGNSA.

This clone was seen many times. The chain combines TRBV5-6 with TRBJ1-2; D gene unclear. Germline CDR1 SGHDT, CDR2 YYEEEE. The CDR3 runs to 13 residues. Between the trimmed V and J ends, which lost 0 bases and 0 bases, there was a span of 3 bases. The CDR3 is CASSLDANYGYTF. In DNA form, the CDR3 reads TGTGCCAGCAGCTTGGATGCTAACTATGGCTACACCTTC. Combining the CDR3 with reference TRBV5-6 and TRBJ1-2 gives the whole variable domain DAGVTQSPTHLIKTRGQQVTLRCSPKSGHDTVSWYQQALGQGPQFIFQYYEEEERQRGNFPDRFSGHQFPNYSSELNVNALLLGDSALYLCASSLDANYGYTFGSGTRLTVV.

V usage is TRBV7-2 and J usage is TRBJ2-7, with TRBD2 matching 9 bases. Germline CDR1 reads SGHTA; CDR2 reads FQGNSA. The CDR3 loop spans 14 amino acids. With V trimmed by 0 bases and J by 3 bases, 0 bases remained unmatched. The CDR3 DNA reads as TGTGCCAGCAGCTTAGCGACTAGCGGCTACGAGCAGTACTTC. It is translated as CASSLATSGYEQYF.

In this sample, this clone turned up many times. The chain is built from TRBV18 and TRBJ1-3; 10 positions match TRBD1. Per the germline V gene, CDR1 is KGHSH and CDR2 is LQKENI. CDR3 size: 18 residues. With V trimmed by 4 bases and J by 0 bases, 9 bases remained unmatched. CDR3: CASSRGTGEGSSGNTIYF. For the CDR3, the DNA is TGTGCCAGCTCACGGGGGACAGGGGAAGGCTCCTCTGGAAACACCATATATTTT.

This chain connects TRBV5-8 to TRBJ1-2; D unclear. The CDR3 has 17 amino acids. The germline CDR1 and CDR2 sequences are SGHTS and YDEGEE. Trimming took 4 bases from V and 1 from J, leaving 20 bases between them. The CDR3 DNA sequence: TGTGCCAGCAGCATGGCATTGGTCACCGGGCTTAACTATGGCTACACCTTC. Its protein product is CASSMALVTGLNYGYTF.

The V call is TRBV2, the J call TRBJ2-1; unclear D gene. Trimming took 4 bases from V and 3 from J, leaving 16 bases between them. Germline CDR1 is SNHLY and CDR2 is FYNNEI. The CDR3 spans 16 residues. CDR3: CASSGATPLDYNEQFF. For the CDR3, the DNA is TGTGCCAGCAGTGGGGCGACCCCGCTCGACTACAATGAGCAGTTCTTC.

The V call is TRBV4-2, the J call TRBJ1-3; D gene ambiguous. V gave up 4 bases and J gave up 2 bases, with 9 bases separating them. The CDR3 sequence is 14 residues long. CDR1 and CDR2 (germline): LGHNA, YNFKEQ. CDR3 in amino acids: CASSPRRAGNTIYF. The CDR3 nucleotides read TGTGCCAGCAGCCCCCGGAGGGCTGGAAACACCATATATTTT.

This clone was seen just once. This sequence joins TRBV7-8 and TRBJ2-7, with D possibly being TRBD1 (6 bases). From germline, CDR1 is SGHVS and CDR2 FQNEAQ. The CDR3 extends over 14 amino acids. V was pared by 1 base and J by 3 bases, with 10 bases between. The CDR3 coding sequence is TGTGCCAGCAGCTTAGGGCCGGACAGCTACGAGCAGTACTTC. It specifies CASSLGPDSYEQYF.

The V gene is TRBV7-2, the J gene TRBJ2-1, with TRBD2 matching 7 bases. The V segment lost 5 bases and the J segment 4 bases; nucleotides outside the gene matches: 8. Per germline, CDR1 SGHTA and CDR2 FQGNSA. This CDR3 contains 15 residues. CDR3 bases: TGTGCCAGCAGCGAAGGACGCGGGGGTTACAATGAGCAGTTCTTC. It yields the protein CASSEGRGGYNEQFF.

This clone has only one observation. CDR3 amino acids: CASSLPEGSYNSPLHF. In DNA, the CDR3 is TGCGCCAGCAGCTTACCGGAGGGCTCCTATAATTCACCCCTCCACTTT. The gene calls are TRBV5-1 and TRBJ1-6, with D unclear. CDR1 and CDR2 from the germline V gene are SGHRS and YFSETQ. V shed 2 bases and J shed 0 bases, with 9 bases lying between them. CDR3 length: 16 residues.

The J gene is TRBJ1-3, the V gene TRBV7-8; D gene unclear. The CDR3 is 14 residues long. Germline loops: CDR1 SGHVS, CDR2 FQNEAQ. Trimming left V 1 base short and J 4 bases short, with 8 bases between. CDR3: CASSLGTPGNTIYF. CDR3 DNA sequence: TGTGCCAGCAGCTTAGGCACTCCGGGAAACACCATATATTTT.

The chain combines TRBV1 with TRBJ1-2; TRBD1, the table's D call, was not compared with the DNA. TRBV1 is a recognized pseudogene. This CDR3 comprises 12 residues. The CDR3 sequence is CTSNTRGYGYTF. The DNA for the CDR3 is TGCACCAGCAACACCAGGGGATATGGCTACACCTTC.

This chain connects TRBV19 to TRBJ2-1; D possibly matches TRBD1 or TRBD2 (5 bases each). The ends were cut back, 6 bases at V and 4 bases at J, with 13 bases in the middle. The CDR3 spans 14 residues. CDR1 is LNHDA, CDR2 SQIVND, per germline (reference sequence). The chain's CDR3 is CASSFVGVYNEQFF. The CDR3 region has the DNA TGTGCCAGTAGCTTCGTGGGGGTATACAATGAGCAGTTCTTC.

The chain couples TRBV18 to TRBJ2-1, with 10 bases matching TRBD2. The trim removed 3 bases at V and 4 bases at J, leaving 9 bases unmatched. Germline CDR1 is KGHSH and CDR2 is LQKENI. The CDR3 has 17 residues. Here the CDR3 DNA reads TGTGCCAGCTCACCGTGGTCAACTAGCGGGACTTACAATGAGCAGTTCTTC. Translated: CASSPWSTSGTYNEQFF. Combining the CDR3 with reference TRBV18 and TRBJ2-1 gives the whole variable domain NAGVMQNPRHLVRRRGQEARLRCSPMKGHSHVYWYRQLPEEGLKFMVYLQKENIIDESGMPKERFSAEFPKEGPSILRIQQVVRGDSAAYFCASSPWSTSGTYNEQFFGPGTRLTVL.

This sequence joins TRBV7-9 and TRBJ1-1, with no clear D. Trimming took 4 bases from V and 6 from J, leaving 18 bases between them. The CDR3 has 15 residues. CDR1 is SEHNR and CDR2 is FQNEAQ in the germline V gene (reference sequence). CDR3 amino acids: CASSSGTYGAAEAFF. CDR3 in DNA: TGTGCCAGCAGCTCGGGAACGTATGGAGCTGCTGAAGCTTTCTTT.

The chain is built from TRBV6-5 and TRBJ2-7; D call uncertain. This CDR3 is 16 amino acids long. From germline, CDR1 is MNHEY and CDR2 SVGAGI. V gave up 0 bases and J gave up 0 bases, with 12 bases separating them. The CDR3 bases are TGTGCCAGCAGTTACTCGGCCCTTCCCAACTCCTACGAGCAGTACTTC. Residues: CASSYSALPNSYEQYF.

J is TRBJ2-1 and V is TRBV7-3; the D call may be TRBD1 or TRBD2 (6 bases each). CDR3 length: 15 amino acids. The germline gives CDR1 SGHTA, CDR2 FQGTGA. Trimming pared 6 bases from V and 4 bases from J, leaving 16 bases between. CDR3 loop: CASSFRGDKYNEQFF. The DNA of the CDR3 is TGTGCCAGCAGTTTTAGGGGGGACAAGTACAATGAGCAGTTCTTC. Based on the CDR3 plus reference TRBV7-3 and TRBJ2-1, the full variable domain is GAGVSQTPSNKVTEKGKYVELRCDPISGHTALYWYRQSLGQGPEFLIYFQGTGAADDSGLPNDRFFAVRPEGSVSTLKIQRTERGDSAVYLCASSFRGDKYNEQFFGPGTRLTVL.

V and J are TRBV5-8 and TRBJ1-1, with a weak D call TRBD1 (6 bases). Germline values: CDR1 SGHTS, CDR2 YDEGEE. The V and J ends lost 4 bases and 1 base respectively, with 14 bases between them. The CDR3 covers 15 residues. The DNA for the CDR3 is TGTGCCAGCAGCGACGGACAGCCATGGAACACTGAAGCTTTCTTT. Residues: CASSDGQPWNTEAFF.

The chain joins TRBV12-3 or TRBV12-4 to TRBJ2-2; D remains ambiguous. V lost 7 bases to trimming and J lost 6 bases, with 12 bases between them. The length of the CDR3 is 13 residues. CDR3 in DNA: TGTGCCAGCACTCTTAGCTTCGCCGGGGAGCTGTTTTTT. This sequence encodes CASTLSFAGELFF.

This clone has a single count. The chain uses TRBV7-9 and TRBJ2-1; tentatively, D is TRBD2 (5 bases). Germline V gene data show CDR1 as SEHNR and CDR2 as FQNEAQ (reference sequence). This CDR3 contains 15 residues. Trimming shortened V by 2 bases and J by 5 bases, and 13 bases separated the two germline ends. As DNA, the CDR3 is TGTGCCAGCAGCTTAAAGGGTACGGGAAACAATGAGCAGTTCTTC. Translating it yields CASSLKGTGNNEQFF.

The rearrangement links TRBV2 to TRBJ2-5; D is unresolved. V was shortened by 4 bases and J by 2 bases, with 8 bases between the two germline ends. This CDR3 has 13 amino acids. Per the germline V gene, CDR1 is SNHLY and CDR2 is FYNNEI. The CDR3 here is CASSARPQETQYF. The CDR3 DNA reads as TGTGCCAGCAGTGCTAGACCTCAAGAGACCCAGTACTTC.

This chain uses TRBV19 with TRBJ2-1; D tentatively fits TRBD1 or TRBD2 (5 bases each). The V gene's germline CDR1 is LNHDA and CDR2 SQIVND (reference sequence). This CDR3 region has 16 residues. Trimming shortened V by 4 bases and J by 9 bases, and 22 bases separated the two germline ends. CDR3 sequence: CASSKRRDAFGGEQFF. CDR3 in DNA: TGTGCCAGTAGTAAACGCCGGGACGCCTTTGGAGGTGAGCAGTTCTTC. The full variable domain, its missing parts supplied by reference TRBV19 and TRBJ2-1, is DGGITQSPKYLFRKEGQNVTLSCEQNLNHDAMYWYRQDPGQGLRLIYYSQIVNDFQKGDIAEGYSVSREKKESFPLTVTSAQKNPTAFYLCASSKRRDAFGGEQFFGPGTRLTVL.

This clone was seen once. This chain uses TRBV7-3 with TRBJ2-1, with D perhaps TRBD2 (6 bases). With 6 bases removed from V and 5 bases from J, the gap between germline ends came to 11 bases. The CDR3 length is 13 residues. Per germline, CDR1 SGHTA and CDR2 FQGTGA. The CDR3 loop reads CASRLSSDNEQFF. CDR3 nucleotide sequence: TGTGCCAGCAGACTTTCTAGCGACAATGAGCAGTTCTTC.

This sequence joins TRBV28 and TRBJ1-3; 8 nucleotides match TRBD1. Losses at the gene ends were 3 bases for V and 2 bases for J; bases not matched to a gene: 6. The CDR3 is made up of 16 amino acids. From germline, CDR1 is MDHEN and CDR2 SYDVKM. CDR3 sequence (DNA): TGTGCCAGCAGTTTCCCCGGACAGGGTCCTGGAAACACCATATATTTT. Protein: CASSFPGQGPGNTIYF.

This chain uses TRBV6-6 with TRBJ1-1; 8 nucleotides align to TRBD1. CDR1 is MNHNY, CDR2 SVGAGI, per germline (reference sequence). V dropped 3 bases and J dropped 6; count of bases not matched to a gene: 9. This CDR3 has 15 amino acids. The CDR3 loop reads CASSYPGTGKPEAFF. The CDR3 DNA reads TGTGCCAGCAGTTATCCCGGGACAGGCAAACCTGAAGCTTTCTTT.

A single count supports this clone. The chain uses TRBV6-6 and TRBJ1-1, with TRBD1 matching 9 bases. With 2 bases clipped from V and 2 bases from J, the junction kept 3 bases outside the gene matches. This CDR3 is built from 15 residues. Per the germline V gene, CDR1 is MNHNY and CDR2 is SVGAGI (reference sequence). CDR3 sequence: CASSYTTGGNTEAFF. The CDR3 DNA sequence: TGTGCCAGCAGTTACACAACAGGGGGCAACACTGAAGCTTTCTTT.

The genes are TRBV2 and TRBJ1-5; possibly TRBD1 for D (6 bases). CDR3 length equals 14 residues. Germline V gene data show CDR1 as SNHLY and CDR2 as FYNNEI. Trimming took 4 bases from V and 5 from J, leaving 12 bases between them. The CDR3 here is CASSVRTAYQPQHF. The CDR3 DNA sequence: TGTGCCAGCAGTGTGCGGACAGCCTATCAGCCCCAGCATTTT. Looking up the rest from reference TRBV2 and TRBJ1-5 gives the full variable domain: EPEVTQTPSHQVTQMGQEVILRCVPISNHLYFYWYRQILGQKVEFLVSFYNNEISEKSEIFDDQFSVERPDGSNFTLKIRSTKLEDSAMYFCASSVRTAYQPQHFGDGTRLSIL.

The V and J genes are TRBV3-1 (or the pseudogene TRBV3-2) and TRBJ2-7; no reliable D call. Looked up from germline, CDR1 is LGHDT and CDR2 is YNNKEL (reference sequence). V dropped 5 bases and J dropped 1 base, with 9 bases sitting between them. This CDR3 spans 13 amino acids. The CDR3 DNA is TGTGCCAGCAGCGGGGTTGGGTCCTACGAGCAGTACTTC. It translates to CASSGVGSYEQYF.